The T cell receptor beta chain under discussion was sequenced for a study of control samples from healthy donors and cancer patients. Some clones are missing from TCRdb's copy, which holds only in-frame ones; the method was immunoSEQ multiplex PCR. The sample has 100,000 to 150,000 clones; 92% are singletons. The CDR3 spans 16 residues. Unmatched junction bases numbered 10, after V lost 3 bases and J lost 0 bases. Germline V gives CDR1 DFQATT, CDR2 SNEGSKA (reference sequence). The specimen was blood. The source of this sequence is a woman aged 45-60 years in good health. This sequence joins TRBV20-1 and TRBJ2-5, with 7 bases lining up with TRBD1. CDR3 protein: CSASEAGTEDQETQYF. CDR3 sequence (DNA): TGCAGTGCTAGTGAAGCCGGGACAGAAGACCAAGAGACCCAGTACTTC.